This passage covers 29 T cell receptor beta chains from one sample sequenced in a study of T cells and Merkel cell carcinoma outcomes. Sequencing was performed with immunoSEQ multiplex PCR; in TCRdb, only in-frame clones are kept and a portion is missing. This sample has about 15,000 clones; 81% occur once, and the top ten carry 7% to 9%. The sequenced material came from tumor tissue from Merkel cell carcinoma. These receptors were obtained from a human donor with Merkel cell carcinoma.

This chain joins TRBV28 and TRBJ2-7, with 7 bases matching TRBD2. The germline gives CDR1 MDHEN, CDR2 SYDVKM. The length of the CDR3 is 15 residues. With 3 bases clipped from V and 0 bases from J, the junction kept 5 bases outside the gene matches. This CDR3 reads CASSLMGGSSYEQYF. CDR3 in DNA: TGTGCCAGCAGTTTGATGGGGGGGAGCTCCTACGAGCAGTACTTC.

V usage is TRBV5-1 and J usage is TRBJ1-1, with unresolved D. Trimming removed 0 bases from V and 4 bases from J, with 13 bases in between. This CDR3 contains 15 residues. Germline values: CDR1 SGHRS, CDR2 YFSETQ. The CDR3 DNA follows: TGCGCCAGCAGCTTGGAAGTACCCCGGGCCACTGAAGCTTTCTTT. Translated, it gives CASSLEVPRATEAFF.

The genes are TRBV30 and TRBJ1-1; D is perhaps TRBD1 (5 bases). This CDR3 is built from 17 residues. Germline V CDR1 and CDR2: GTSNPN, SVGIG (reference sequence). V lost 0 bases to trimming and J lost 0 bases, with 17 bases between them. In DNA form, the CDR3 reads TGTGCCTGGAGTGTACCGGGGCAGGGCCTCATGAACACTGAAGCTTTCTTT. Protein: CAWSVPGQGLMNTEAFF.

The chain has TRBV4-2 and TRBJ1-1, with D possibly TRBD1 on 5 matching bases. V lost 4 bases and J lost 1, with 10 bases in between. Germline V lookup: CDR1 LGHNA, CDR2 YNFKEQ. The CDR3 has 14 amino acids. CDR3 amino acids: CASSPQGTNTEAFF. DNA of the CDR3: TGTGCCAGCAGCCCTCAGGGCACGAACACTGAAGCTTTCTTT.

The V call is TRBV14, the J call TRBJ1-4; TRBD1 matches at 7 bases. CDR1 and CDR2 from the germline V gene are SGHDN and FVKESK. V gave up 2 bases and J gave up 6 bases; unmatched junction bases: 3. This CDR3 spans 14 amino acids. CDR3 residues: CASSQTTGYEKLFF. The DNA for the CDR3 is TGTGCCAGCAGCCAAACGACAGGGTATGAAAAACTGTTTTTT.

V is TRBV6-6 and J is TRBJ2-1, with 8 bases aligning to TRBD2. Germline V gene lookup returns CDR1 MNHNY and CDR2 SVGAGI (reference sequence). After removal of 6 bases from V and 2 bases from J, the junction contained 6 bases not matched to a gene. The CDR3 runs to 15 residues. The CDR3 bases are TGTGCCAGCAGCTACCGGGGGGGCACCTACAATGAGCAGTTCTTC. Protein: CASSYRGGTYNEQFF.

This chain links TRBV4-1 with TRBJ1-2; no clear D gene. V lost 0 bases to trimming and J lost 7 bases, with 15 bases between them. The CDR3 is 15 amino acids. Germline-derived CDR1 and CDR2 are MGHRA and YSYEKL. The CDR3 region is CASSQERQPLGGYTF. CDR3 bases: TGCGCCAGCAGCCAAGAACGGCAGCCCCTCGGTGGCTACACCTTC.

The chain recombines TRBV27 with TRBJ1-1; no definite D call. CDR1 MNHEY and CDR2 SMNVEV come from the germline V gene (reference sequence). The CDR3 has 13 residues. Trimming pared 3 bases from V and 7 bases from J, leaving 12 bases between. The CDR3 region has the DNA TGTGCCAGCAGTTTTTTAGGGCCAAATGAAGCTTTCTTT. The encoded protein is CASSFLGPNEAFF.

This clone appeared a single time. The rearrangement uses TRBV27 and TRBJ2-1; D is possibly TRBD1 (6 bases). V shed 8 bases and J shed 9 bases, with 8 bases lying between them. The CDR3 consists of 10 residues. Germline V gene sequence: CDR1 MNHEY, CDR2 SMNVEV (reference sequence). The CDR3 region is CASGRGEQFF. As DNA, the CDR3 is TGTGCCAGCGGCAGGGGTGAGCAGTTCTTC.

The rearrangement links TRBV10-1 to TRBJ2-1; 7 bases map to TRBD2. CDR1 is WNHNN and CDR2 is SYGVQD in the germline V gene (reference sequence). This CDR3 contains 14 residues. After removal of 2 bases from V and 4 bases from J, the junction contained 2 bases not matched to a gene. The CDR3 DNA reads as TGCGCCAGCAGTGAGACGCGGGGGTACAATGAGCAGTTCTTC. As protein: CASSETRGYNEQFF.

This clone has only one observation. The chain couples TRBV27 to TRBJ1-2; 7 bases fit TRBD1. Germline lookup yields CDR1 MNHEY and CDR2 SMNVEV (reference sequence). The CDR3 spans 15 residues. V lost 4 bases, J lost 3 bases, and 8 bases stayed unmatched. CDR3 sequence: CASSSRQGSDYGYTF. CDR3 coding DNA: TGTGCCAGCAGTTCTCGACAGGGAAGTGACTATGGCTACACCTTC.

The gene calls are TRBV4-1 and TRBJ2-3; 7 bases map to TRBD2. The CDR3 sequence is 16 residues long. The trim removed 3 bases at V and 4 bases at J, leaving 10 bases unmatched. CDR1 and CDR2 from the germline V gene are MGHRA and YSYEKL. CDR3 coding DNA: TGCGCCAGCAGCCAGGTTCCGGGGGGTCGATCAGATACGCAGTATTTT. It is translated as CASSQVPGGRSDTQYF.

The chain joins TRBV18 to TRBJ2-6, with a possible D match to TRBD1 (6 bases). V lost 6 bases, J lost 2 bases, and 17 bases lay in between. Germline assignment: CDR1 KGHSH and CDR2 LQKENI. CDR3 length: 17 residues. The CDR3 reads CASSYDYRETGANVLTF. The CDR3 DNA reads as TGTGCCAGCTCTTACGACTACAGGGAAACTGGGGCCAACGTCCTGACTTTC.

In this sample, this clone turned up a few times. J is TRBJ2-1 and V is TRBV30, with TRBD2 identical over 9 bases. The germline V gene has CDR1 GTSNPN and CDR2 SVGIG (reference sequence). V lost 4 bases to trimming and J lost 9 bases; unmatched junction nucleotides: 7. This CDR3 contains 13 residues. CDR3 amino acids: CAWTLGLAGEQFF. CDR3 coding DNA: TGTGCCTGGACCTTGGGACTAGCAGGTGAGCAGTTCTTC.

This clone came up once. CDR3 residues: CASSAGTSGLNIQYF. The DNA of the CDR3 is TGTGCCAGCAGTGCGGGGACTAGCGGGTTAAACATTCAGTACTTC. The rearrangement uses TRBV6-1 and TRBJ2-4, with TRBD2 matching over 12 bases. The CDR3 covers 15 residues. Germline CDR1 and CDR2: MNHNS and SASEGT. The V segment lost 4 bases and the J segment 6 bases; nucleotides outside the gene matches: 4.

The chain is built from TRBV10-2 and TRBJ2-5, with D perhaps TRBD2 (5 bases). V was cut by 7 bases and J by 2 bases, with 14 bases left in between. CDR3 length: 14 residues. Germline assignment: CDR1 WSHSY and CDR2 SAAADI. In DNA form, the CDR3 reads TGCGCCAGCAATAAGGGAGTGCCTCAAGAGACCCAGTACTTC. Its translation: CASNKGVPQETQYF.

J is TRBJ2-2 and V is TRBV7-9; D uncertain. Germline V lookup: CDR1 SEHNR, CDR2 FQNEAQ (reference sequence). Trimming stripped 11 bases from V and 0 bases from J, with 13 bases between. The CDR3 contains 14 residues. CDR3 sequence reads: CAVSLDANTGELFF. In nucleotides, the CDR3 is TGTGCCGTATCGTTGGACGCGAACACCGGGGAGCTGTTTTTT.

The CDR3 region has the DNA TGTGCCAGTAGTATAGCAACTAGAGGGGAGCAGTACTTC. It codes for CASSIATRGEQYF. The chain employs TRBV19 and TRBJ2-7; D is possibly TRBD2 (5 bases). The CDR3 consists of 13 residues. Trimming left V 1 base short and J 7 bases short, with 11 bases between. Germline assignment: CDR1 LNHDA and CDR2 SQIVND (reference sequence).

This clone was detected only a few times. The chain is built from TRBV5-4 and TRBJ2-5; D is perhaps TRBD1 (5 bases). Trimming left V 4 bases short and J 9 bases short, with 16 bases between. The CDR3 totals 13 residues. The germline V gene has CDR1 SGHNT and CDR2 YYREEE (reference sequence). In DNA, the CDR3 is TGTGCCAGCAGCCCCGGCAGGGCAAGGGCCCAGTACTTC. It is translated as CASSPGRARAQYF.

This clone was counted once. The chain joins TRBV29-1 to TRBJ1-5; D may be TRBD1 (6 bases). Germline V gene data show CDR1 as SQVTM and CDR2 as ANQGSEA. The CDR3 is 12 residues long. The V end lost 5 bases, the J end lost 3 bases, and 8 bases lay between the germline ends. The CDR3 spells CSVRTDNQPQHF. The CDR3, as DNA: TGCAGCGTTAGGACAGACAATCAGCCCCAGCATTTT. Looking up the rest from reference TRBV29-1 and TRBJ1-5 gives the full variable domain: SAVISQKPSRDICQRGTSLTIQCQVDSQVTMMFWYRQQPGQSLTLIATANQGSEATYESGFVIDKFPISRPNLTFSTLTVSNMSPEDSSIYLCSVRTDNQPQHFGDGTRLSIL.

This sequence joins TRBV9 and TRBJ2-2; D not certain. Germline loops: CDR1 SGDLS, CDR2 YYNGEE. Trimming pared 5 bases from V and 2 bases from J, leaving 4 bases between. The CDR3 sequence is 12 residues long. The CDR3 DNA follows: TGTGCCAGCAGACCTAACACCGGGGAGCTGTTTTTT. It yields the protein CASRPNTGELFF.

V is TRBV28 and J is TRBJ1-5; D is perhaps TRBD1 (5 bases). CDR1 MDHEN and CDR2 SYDVKM come from the germline V gene. The CDR3 is 14 amino acids. V gave up 6 bases and J gave up 7 bases, with 16 bases separating them. CDR3 loop: CASRVSGSGQPQHF. The CDR3 nucleotides are TGTGCCAGCAGAGTCTCAGGGTCGGGACAGCCCCAGCATTTT.

The rearrangement links TRBV25-1 to TRBJ1-1; 9 bases line up with TRBD1. The trim removed 1 base at V and 5 bases at J, leaving 8 bases unmatched. Germline V gives CDR1 MGHDK, CDR2 SYGVNS. CDR3 length: 16 amino acids. The CDR3 loop is CASSEFQQGARTEAFF. Here the CDR3 DNA reads TGTGCCAGCAGTGAATTTCAACAGGGGGCGCGGACTGAAGCTTTCTTT.

This clone was picked up one time. The chain uses TRBV5-1 and TRBJ2-3; 14 bases agree with TRBD2. The CDR3 has 17 amino acids. V dropped 0 bases and J dropped 2; count of bases not matched to a gene: 2. CDR1 and CDR2 (germline): SGHRS, YFSETQ. CDR3 in DNA: TGCGCCAGCAGCTTGGGACTAGCGGGAGGGTACACAGATACGCAGTATTTT. This gives the protein CASSLGLAGGYTDTQYF. Combining the CDR3 with reference TRBV5-1 and TRBJ2-3 gives the whole variable domain KAGVTQTPRYLIKTRGQQVTLSCSPISGHRSVSWYQQTPGQGLQFLFEYFSETQRNKGNFPGRFSGRQFSNSRSEMNVSTLELGDSALYLCASSLGLAGGYTDTQYFGPGTRLTVL.

As DNA, the CDR3 is TGTGCCAGCAGCTGGAATTCCGGACAGGGAAGCTCCTACGAGCAGTACTTC. It encodes CASSWNSGQGSSYEQYF. The chain recombines TRBV7-9 with TRBJ2-7, with 8 bases fitting TRBD1. CDR1 and CDR2 from the germline V gene are SEHNR and FQNEAQ (reference sequence). With V trimmed by 4 bases and J by 0 bases, 11 bases remained unmatched. CDR3 length: 17 amino acids.

The J gene is TRBJ2-5, the V gene TRBV5-1; D is unresolved. CDR1 SGHRS and CDR2 YFSETQ come from the germline V gene. This CDR3 contains 15 residues. V lost 4 bases to trimming and J lost 5 bases, with 18 bases between them. For the CDR3, the DNA is TGCGCCAGCAGCCCGCAATTAGTCAGTCGGGAGACCCAGTACTTC. Protein sequence: CASSPQLVSRETQYF.

CDR3 nucleotide sequence: TGTGCCAGTAAAAGCGGGAGGGCGAGATTCGATGAGCAGTTCTTC. Protein: CASKSGRARFDEQFF. This chain links TRBV19 with TRBJ2-1; TRBD2 aligns across 10 bases. This CDR3 is 15 amino acids long. V was clipped by 7 bases and J by 8 bases; unmatched bases: 11. CDR1 and CDR2 from the germline V gene are LNHDA and SQIVND (reference sequence).

Details on this clone: One end of the junction fails to match germline, which may point to a read error. The sample contains more than one DNA sequence encoding this CDR3. The rearrangement uses TRBV5-1 and TRBJ2-1; 7 nucleotides match TRBD2. The CDR3 totals 16 residues. The V gene's germline CDR1 is SGHRS and CDR2 YFSETQ. DNA for the CDR3: TGCGCCAGTAGCTTGGGGGGGGGATCGTCCTACAATGAGCAGTTCTTC. Its protein is CASSLGGGSSYNEQFF.

This chain connects TRBV9 to TRBJ2-1; D may be TRBD1 (6 bases). The germline V gene has CDR1 SGDLS and CDR2 YYNGEE. The CDR3 covers 16 residues. The V end lost 4 bases, the J end lost 2 bases, and 16 bases lay between the germline ends. CDR3 protein: CASSIFRDITYNEQFF. Here the CDR3 DNA reads TGTGCCAGCAGCATTTTCCGGGACATTACCTACAATGAGCAGTTCTTC.